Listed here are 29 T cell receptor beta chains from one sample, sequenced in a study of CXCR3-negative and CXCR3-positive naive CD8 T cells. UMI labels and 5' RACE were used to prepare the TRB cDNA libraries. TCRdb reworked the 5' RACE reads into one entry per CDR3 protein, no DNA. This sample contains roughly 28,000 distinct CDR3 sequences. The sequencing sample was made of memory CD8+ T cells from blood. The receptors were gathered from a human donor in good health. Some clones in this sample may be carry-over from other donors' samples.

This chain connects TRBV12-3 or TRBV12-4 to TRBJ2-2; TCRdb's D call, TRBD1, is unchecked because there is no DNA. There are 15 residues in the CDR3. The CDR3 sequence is CASSSPGQGIGELFF.

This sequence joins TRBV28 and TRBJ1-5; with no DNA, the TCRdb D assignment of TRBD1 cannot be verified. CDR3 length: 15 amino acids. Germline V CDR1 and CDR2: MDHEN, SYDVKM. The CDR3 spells CASSPDRDDDQPQHF.

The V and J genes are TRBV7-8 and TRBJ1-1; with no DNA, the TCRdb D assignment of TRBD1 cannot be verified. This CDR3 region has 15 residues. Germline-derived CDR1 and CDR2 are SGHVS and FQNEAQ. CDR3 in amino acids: CASSSPDQANTEAFF. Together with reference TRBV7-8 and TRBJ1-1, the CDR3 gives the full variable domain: GAGVSQSPRYKVAKRGQDVALRCDPISGHVSLFWYQQALGQGPEFLTYFQNEAQLDKSGLPSDRFFAERPEGSVSTLKIQRTQQEDSAVYLCASSSPDQANTEAFFGQGTRLTVV.

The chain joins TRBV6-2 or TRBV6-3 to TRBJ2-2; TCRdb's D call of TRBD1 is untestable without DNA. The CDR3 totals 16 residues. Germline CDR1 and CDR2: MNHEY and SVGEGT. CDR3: CASSYEQGALTGELFF.

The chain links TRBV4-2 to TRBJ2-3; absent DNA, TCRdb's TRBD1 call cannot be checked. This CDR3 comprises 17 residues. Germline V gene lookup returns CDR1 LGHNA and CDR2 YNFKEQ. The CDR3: CASSPAGQGHGTDTQYF.

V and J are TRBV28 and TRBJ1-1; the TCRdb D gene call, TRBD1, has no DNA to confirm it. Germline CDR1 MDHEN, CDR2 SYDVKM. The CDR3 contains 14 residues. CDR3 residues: CASSFQGAGTEAFF.

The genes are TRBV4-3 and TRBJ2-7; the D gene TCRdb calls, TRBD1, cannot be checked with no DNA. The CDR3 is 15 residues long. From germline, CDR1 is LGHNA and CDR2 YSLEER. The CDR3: CASSQSMTGAYEQYF.

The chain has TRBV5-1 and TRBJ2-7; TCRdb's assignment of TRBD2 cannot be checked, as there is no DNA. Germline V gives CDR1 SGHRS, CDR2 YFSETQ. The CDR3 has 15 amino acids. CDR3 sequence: CASSLSGLDLYEQYF.

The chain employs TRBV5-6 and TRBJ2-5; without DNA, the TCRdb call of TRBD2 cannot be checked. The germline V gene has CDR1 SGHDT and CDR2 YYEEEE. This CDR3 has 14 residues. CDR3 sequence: CASSWGDSQETQYF.

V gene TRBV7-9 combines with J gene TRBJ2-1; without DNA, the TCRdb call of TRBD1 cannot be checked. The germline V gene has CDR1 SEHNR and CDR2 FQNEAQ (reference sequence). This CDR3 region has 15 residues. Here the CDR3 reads CASSLVVPAIDEQFF.

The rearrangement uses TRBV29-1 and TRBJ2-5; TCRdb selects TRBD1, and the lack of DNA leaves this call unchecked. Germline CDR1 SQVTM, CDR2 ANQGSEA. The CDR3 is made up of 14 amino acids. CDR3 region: CSVVSRETAETQYF.

CDR3 sequence reads: CASRTSLEQYF. This sequence joins TRBV2 and TRBJ2-7. This CDR3 is 11 amino acids long. Per germline, CDR1 SNHLY and CDR2 FYNNEI.

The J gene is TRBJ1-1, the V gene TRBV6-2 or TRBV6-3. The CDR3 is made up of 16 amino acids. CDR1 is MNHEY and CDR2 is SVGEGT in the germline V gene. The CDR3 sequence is CASSYGIARVLAEAFF.

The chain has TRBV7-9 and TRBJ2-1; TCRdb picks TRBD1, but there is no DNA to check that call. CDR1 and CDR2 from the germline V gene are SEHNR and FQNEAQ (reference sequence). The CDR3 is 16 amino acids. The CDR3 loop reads CASCAGGGASYNEQFF.

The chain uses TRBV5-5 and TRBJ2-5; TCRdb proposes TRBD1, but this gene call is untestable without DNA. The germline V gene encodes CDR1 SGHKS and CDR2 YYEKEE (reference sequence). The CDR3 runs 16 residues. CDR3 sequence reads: CASSLARAGARETQYF.

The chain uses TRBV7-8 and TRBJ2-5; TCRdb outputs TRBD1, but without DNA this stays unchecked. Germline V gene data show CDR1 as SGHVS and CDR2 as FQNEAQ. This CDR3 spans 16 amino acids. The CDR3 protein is CASSPGTVPFRETQYF.

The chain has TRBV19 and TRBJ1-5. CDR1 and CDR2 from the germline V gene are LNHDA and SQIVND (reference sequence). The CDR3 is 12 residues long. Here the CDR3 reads CAGGEGVQPQHF.

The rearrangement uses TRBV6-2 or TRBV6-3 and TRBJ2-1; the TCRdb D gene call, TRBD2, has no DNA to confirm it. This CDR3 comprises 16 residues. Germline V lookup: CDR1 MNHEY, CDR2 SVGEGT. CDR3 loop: CASSLVSSLEYNEQFF.

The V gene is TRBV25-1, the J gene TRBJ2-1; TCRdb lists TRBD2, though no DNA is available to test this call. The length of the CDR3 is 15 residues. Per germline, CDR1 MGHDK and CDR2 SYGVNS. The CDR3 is CASSLAGGTYNEQFF.

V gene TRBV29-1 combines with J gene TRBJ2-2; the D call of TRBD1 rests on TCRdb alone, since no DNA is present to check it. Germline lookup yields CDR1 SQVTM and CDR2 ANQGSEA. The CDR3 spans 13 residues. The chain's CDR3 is CSVGTGNTGELFF.

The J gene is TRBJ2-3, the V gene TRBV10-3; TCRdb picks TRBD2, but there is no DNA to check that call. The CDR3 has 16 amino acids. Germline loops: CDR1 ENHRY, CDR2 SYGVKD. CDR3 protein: CAISDGGGASTDTQYF.

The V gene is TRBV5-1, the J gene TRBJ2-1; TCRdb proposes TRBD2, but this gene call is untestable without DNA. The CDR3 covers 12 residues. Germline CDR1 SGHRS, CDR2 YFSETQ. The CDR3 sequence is CASRADPSEQFF. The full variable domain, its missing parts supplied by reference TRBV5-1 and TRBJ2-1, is KAGVTQTPRYLIKTRGQQVTLSCSPISGHRSVSWYQQTPGQGLQFLFEYFSETQRNKGNFPGRFSGRQFSNSRSEMNVSTLELGDSALYLCASRADPSEQFFGPGTRLTVL.

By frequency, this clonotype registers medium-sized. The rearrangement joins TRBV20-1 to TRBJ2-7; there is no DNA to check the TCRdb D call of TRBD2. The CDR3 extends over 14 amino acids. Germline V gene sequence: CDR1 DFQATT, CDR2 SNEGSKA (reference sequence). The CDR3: CSARGVGREIEQYF.

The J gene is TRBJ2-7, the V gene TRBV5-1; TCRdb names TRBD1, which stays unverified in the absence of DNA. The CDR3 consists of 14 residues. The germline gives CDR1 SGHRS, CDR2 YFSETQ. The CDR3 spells CASSSGGGSYEQYF. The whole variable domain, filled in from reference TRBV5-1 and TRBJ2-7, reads KAGVTQTPRYLIKTRGQQVTLSCSPISGHRSVSWYQQTPGQGLQFLFEYFSETQRNKGNFPGRFSGRQFSNSRSEMNVSTLELGDSALYLCASSSGGGSYEQYFGPGTRLTVT.

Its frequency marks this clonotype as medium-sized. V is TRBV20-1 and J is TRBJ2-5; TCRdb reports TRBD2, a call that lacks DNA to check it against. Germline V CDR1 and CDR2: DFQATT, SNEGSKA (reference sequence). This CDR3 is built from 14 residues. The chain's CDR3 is CSARAGTSQETQYF.

CDR3: CASSMRTSGSYEQYF. V usage is TRBV19 and J usage is TRBJ2-7; absent DNA, TCRdb's TRBD2 call cannot be checked. The germline CDR1 and CDR2 sequences are LNHDA and SQIVND (reference sequence). The CDR3 is 15 residues long.

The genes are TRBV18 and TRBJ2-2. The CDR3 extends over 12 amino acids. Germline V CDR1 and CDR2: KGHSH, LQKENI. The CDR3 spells CASSPSAGELFF.

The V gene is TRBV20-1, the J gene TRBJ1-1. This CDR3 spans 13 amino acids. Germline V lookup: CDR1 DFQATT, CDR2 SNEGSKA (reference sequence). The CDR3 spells CSASSGSDTEAFF.

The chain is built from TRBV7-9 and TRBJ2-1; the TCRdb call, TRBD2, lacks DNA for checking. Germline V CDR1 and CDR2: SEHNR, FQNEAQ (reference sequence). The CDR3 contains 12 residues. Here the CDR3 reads CASSFGSNEQFF.